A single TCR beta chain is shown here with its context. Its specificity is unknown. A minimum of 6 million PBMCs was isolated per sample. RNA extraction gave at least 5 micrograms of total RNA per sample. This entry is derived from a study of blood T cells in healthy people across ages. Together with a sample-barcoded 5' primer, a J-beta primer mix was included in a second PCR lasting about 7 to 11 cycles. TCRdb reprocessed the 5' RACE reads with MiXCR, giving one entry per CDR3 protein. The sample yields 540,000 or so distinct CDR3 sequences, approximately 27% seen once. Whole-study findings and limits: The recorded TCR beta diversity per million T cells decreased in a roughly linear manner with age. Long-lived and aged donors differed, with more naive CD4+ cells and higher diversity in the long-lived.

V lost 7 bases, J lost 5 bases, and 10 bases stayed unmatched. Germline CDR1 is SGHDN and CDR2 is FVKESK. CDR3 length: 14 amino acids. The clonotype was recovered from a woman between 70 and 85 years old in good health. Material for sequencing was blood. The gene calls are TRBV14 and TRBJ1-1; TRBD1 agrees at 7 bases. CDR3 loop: CASKRQGRGTEAFF. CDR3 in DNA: TGTGCCAGCAAAAGACAGGGCAGGGGAACTGAAGCTTTCTTT.